What follows are 28 T cell receptor beta chains derived from one specimen sequenced in a study of blood T cell repertoires in COVID-19. Method: immunoSEQ multiplex PCR; TCRdb's copy keeps in-frame clones and lacks some. The data hold fewer than 65,000 clones, with around 87% observed a single time. Material: peripheral blood. These receptors were obtained from a woman aged 55-69 years with COVID-19, enrolled during active disease.

V and J are TRBV12-3 or TRBV12-4 and TRBJ2-6; D gene ambiguous. This CDR3 is built from 13 residues. V was pared by 6 bases and J by 0 bases, with 3 bases between. The CDR3 DNA reads TGTGCCAGCAGCCGCTCTGGGGCCAACGTCCTGACTTTC. It codes for CASSRSGANVLTF.

The table lists this clone with a count of one. The chain couples TRBV28 to TRBJ2-7; the D is unclear. Germline V CDR1 and CDR2: MDHEN, SYDVKM. V gave up 5 bases and J gave up 2 bases, with 13 bases separating them. The CDR3 runs 14 residues. CDR3 residues: CASSPGGEAYEQYF. CDR3 DNA sequence: TGTGCCAGCAGTCCCGGCGGTGAGGCCTACGAGCAGTACTTC.

This chain links TRBV24-1 with TRBJ2-5; 8 nucleotides match TRBD1. This CDR3 spans 17 amino acids. Germline V lookup: CDR1 KGHDR, CDR2 SFDVKD. Trimming took 1 base from V and 1 from J; bases not matched to a gene: 7. CDR3 DNA sequence: TGTGCCACCAGTGATTTACCGGGACAGGATCTCCAAGAGACCCAGTACTTC. It is translated as CATSDLPGQDLQETQYF.

The rearrangement uses TRBV10-3 and TRBJ1-1, with D hard to call. In germline, CDR1 is ENHRY, CDR2 SYGVKD. Trimming left V 4 bases short and J 1 base short, with 10 bases between. The CDR3 is made up of 14 amino acids. The CDR3 nucleotides read TGTGCCATCAGTGGGGGTAGCGAGAACACTGAAGCTTTCTTT. Amino acids: CAISGGSENTEAFF.

The chain combines TRBV5-1 with TRBJ2-6; TRBD1 agrees at 9 bases. Germline lookup yields CDR1 SGHRS and CDR2 YFSETQ. The CDR3 has 17 amino acids. With V trimmed by 4 bases and J by 0 bases, 5 bases remained unmatched. The CDR3 loop reads CASSPTGGSSGANVLTF. The CDR3 DNA reads TGCGCCAGCAGCCCGACAGGGGGAAGCTCTGGGGCCAACGTCCTGACTTTC.

The chain joins TRBV30 to TRBJ1-5; 9 bases line up with TRBD1. J was trimmed by 4 bases and V by 5 bases; bases with no gene match: 3. There are 13 residues in the CDR3. Looked up from germline, CDR1 is GTSNPN and CDR2 is SVGIG (reference sequence). The CDR3 sequence: CAWGDRENQPQHF. The CDR3 nucleotides are TGTGCCTGGGGGGACAGGGAAAATCAGCCCCAGCATTTT.

The chain recombines TRBV7-2 with TRBJ2-1, with D maybe TRBD2 (6 bases). Germline V gene lookup returns CDR1 SGHTA and CDR2 FQGNSA. V was trimmed by 0 bases and J by 4 bases, leaving 7 bases between them. The CDR3 runs 14 residues. The CDR3 DNA is TGTGCCAGCAGCTTAGCGCGGGAATACAATGAGCAGTTCTTC. It yields the protein CASSLAREYNEQFF.

This rearrangement joins TRBV14 to TRBJ1-1; possible D gene TRBD1, 6 bases. The CDR3 consists of 16 residues. The ends were cut back, 0 bases at V and 0 bases at J, with 11 bases in the middle. In germline, CDR1 is SGHDN, CDR2 FVKESK. The CDR3 nucleotides are TGTGCCAGCAGCCAAGAGAAGACAGGTCTGAACACTGAAGCTTTCTTT. Its protein is CASSQEKTGLNTEAFF.

This chain joins TRBV10-3 and TRBJ1-1, with D tentatively TRBD1 (5 bases). Trimming left V 4 bases short and J 3 bases short, with 12 bases between. The CDR3 extends over 14 amino acids. CDR1 ENHRY and CDR2 SYGVKD come from the germline V gene. The CDR3 here is CAISAAGSYTEAFF. CDR3 sequence (DNA): TGTGCCATCAGTGCTGCAGGGTCGTACACTGAAGCTTTCTTT.

This chain connects TRBV10-3 to TRBJ1-3; a possible D gene is TRBD1 (6 bases). V was pared by 7 bases and J by 1 base, with 11 bases between. This CDR3 is built from 14 residues. CDR1 is ENHRY and CDR2 is SYGVKD in the germline V gene. In DNA, the CDR3 is TGTGCCATCACTTTGGACAGTTCTGGAAACACCATATATTTT. Amino acids: CAITLDSSGNTIYF.

CDR3 amino acids: CASSQGQGATGTEAFF. The CDR3, as DNA: TGTGCCAGCAGCCAGGGACAGGGGGCGACGGGAACTGAAGCTTTCTTT. The rearrangement joins TRBV4-2 to TRBJ1-1, with 12 bases identical to TRBD1. The V segment lost 3 bases and the J segment 5 bases; nucleotides outside the gene matches: 7. This CDR3 region has 16 residues. Germline CDR1 reads LGHNA; CDR2 reads YNFKEQ.

This clone appeared a single time. The chain employs TRBV11-2 and TRBJ2-7, with 9 bases that match TRBD1. V trimming: 2 bases; J trimming: 3 bases; junction bases outside the gene matches: 8. The CDR3 runs 16 residues. Germline lookup yields CDR1 SGHAT and CDR2 FQNNGV. CDR3 bases: TGTGCCAGCAGCTTACGCGGGGGACAGGGTTACTACGAGCAGTACTTC. It translates to CASSLRGGQGYYEQYF.

The rearrangement uses TRBV9 and TRBJ2-1, with 14 bases that match TRBD2. CDR1 is SGDLS, CDR2 YYNGEE, per germline. The CDR3 length is 16 residues. V trimming: 2 bases; J trimming: 7 bases; junction bases outside the gene matches: 5. CDR3 amino acids: CASSVTGTSGSNEQFF. The CDR3 DNA follows: TGTGCCAGCAGCGTTACCGGGACTAGCGGGAGTAATGAGCAGTTCTTC.

V and J are TRBV5-4 and TRBJ2-3, with 11 bases fitting TRBD2. V was clipped by 2 bases and J by 5 bases; unmatched bases: 7. There are 16 residues in the CDR3. CDR1 is SGHNT and CDR2 is YYREEE in the germline V gene (reference sequence). The DNA for the CDR3 is TGTGCCAGCAGCTTTGGTGGGGGACTAGCGGAAGATACGCAGTATTTT. It is translated as CASSFGGGLAEDTQYF.

Only one count was recorded for this clone. The CDR3 sequence: CASSGTGRLTNTEAFF. CDR3 nucleotide sequence: TGTGCCAGCAGTGGGACAGGGAGACTGACAAACACTGAAGCTTTCTTT. V is TRBV6-1 and J is TRBJ1-1, with 8 nucleotides matching TRBD1. This CDR3 comprises 16 residues. Losses at the gene ends were 4 bases for V and 2 bases for J; bases not matched to a gene: 9. Germline V CDR1 and CDR2: MNHNS, SASEGT.

The sample holds one count of this clone. This chain joins TRBV6-2 or TRBV6-3 and TRBJ2-7, with 8 bases aligning to TRBD2. The CDR3 loop spans 17 amino acids. J was trimmed by 11 bases and V by 0 bases; bases with no gene match: 18. The V gene's germline CDR1 is MNHEY and CDR2 SVGEGT. For the CDR3, the DNA is TGTGCCAGCAGTTACTCTATGCGCTTGGCGGGAGGACCGGGGGAGTACTTC. This gives the protein CASSYSMRLAGGPGEYF.

This sequence joins TRBV24-1 and TRBJ1-4; 8 bases are a match to TRBD1. The CDR3 is 15 amino acids. V trimming: 4 bases; J trimming: 8 bases; junction bases outside the gene matches: 8. The V gene's germline CDR1 is KGHDR and CDR2 SFDVKD. In DNA form, the CDR3 reads TGTGCCACCAGTGAAGGACAGGGAGGGAGAGAAAAACTGTTTTTT. Its translation: CATSEGQGGREKLFF.

The V gene is TRBV4-1, the J gene TRBJ2-1; D perhaps matches TRBD1 (7 bases). V was shortened by 5 bases and J by 0 bases, with 17 bases between the two germline ends. The CDR3 consists of 17 residues. Germline values: CDR1 MGHRA, CDR2 YSYEKL. CDR3 sequence reads: CASSYPRGASSYNEQFF. CDR3 nucleotides: TGCGCCAGCAGCTACCCCAGGGGGGCCAGCTCCTACAATGAGCAGTTCTTC.

The chain employs TRBV4-3 and TRBJ1-3; 8 nucleotides agree with TRBD1. CDR1 and CDR2 (germline): LGHNA, YSLEER. The CDR3 is 15 amino acids. The ends lost 5 bases at V and 0 bases at J; junction bases unmatched: 3. The CDR3 nucleotides read TGCGCCAGCAGCTTAGACAGGGGCTCTGGAAACACCATATATTTT. This sequence encodes CASSLDRGSGNTIYF.

The chain recombines TRBV24-1 with TRBJ2-7, with D perhaps TRBD2 (5 bases). Per germline, CDR1 KGHDR and CDR2 SFDVKD. V was cut by 8 bases and J by 2 bases, with 27 bases left in between. This CDR3 has 18 amino acids. The CDR3 loop reads CATIVGRRGWGWTYEQYF. In DNA form, the CDR3 reads TGTGCCACCATAGTAGGGAGACGGGGATGGGGATGGACCTACGAGCAGTACTTC.

The genes are TRBV19 and TRBJ1-2, with 8 bases matching TRBD1. The CDR3 is 15 amino acids. CDR1 is LNHDA, CDR2 SQIVND, per germline (reference sequence). Unmatched junction bases numbered 9, after V lost 3 bases and J lost 6 bases. The CDR3 nucleotides read TGTGCCAGTAGTATCAAGACAGGGGCCCGCCATGGCTACACCTTC. Its translation: CASSIKTGARHGYTF. Full variable domain (missing parts from reference TRBV19 and TRBJ1-2): DGGITQSPKYLFRKEGQNVTLSCEQNLNHDAMYWYRQDPGQGLRLIYYSQIVNDFQKGDIAEGYSVSREKKESFPLTVTSAQKNPTAFYLCASSIKTGARHGYTFGSGTRLTVV.

This clone was counted only a few times. V is TRBV12-2 and J is TRBJ1-5; TRBD1 reflects the table's D call only, with no check against the DNA. TRBV12-2 is termed a pseudogene. CDR3 length: 16 amino acids. The CDR3 protein is CASRLAGQGACQPQHF. Written as DNA, the CDR3 is TGTGCAAGTCGCTTAGCAGGACAGGGGGCATGTCAGCCCCAGCATTTT.

The V call is TRBV9, the J call TRBJ2-1; 7 nucleotides align to TRBD2. Per the germline V gene, CDR1 is SGDLS and CDR2 is YYNGEE. The CDR3 is 15 residues long. The V and J ends lost 0 bases and 9 bases, in that order; junction bases with no gene match: 9. In DNA, the CDR3 is TGTGCCAGCAGCGTAGGTCTAGCGGCCCATGGTGAGCAGTTCTTC. Translation: CASSVGLAAHGEQFF. The full variable domain, its missing parts supplied by reference TRBV9 and TRBJ2-1, is DSGVTQTPKHLITATGQRVTLRCSPRSGDLSVYWYQQSLDQGLQFLIQYYNGEERAKGNILERFSAQQFPDLHSELNLSSLELGDSALYFCASSVGLAAHGEQFFGPGTRLTVL.

The chain is built from TRBV6-1 and TRBJ1-5; perhaps TRBD1 as D (6 bases). V dropped 3 bases and J dropped 0 bases, with 12 bases sitting between them. Per the germline V gene, CDR1 is MNHNS and CDR2 is SASEGT. There are 16 residues in the CDR3. The CDR3, as DNA: TGTGCCAGCAGTGACCGCACAGGGTATAGCAATCAGCCCCAGCATTTT. Amino acid sequence: CASSDRTGYSNQPQHF.

This chain connects TRBV29-1 to TRBJ2-7, with 11 bases lining up with TRBD2. The germline gives CDR1 SQVTM, CDR2 ANQGSEA. This CDR3 region has 13 residues. V shed 5 bases and J 4 bases; nucleotides not matched to a gene: 4. For the CDR3, the DNA is TGCAGCGTTCCCAGGACTAGCGGGTACGAGCAGTACTTC. This encodes CSVPRTSGYEQYF.

The chain links TRBV30 to TRBJ1-3, with 12 bases lining up with TRBD1. Germline-derived CDR1 and CDR2 are GTSNPN and SVGIG (reference sequence). Unmatched junction bases numbered 15, after V lost 2 bases and J lost 7 bases. The CDR3 is 18 residues long. This chain's CDR3 is CAWSPTWDRGRPGNTIYF. In DNA, the CDR3 is TGTGCCTGGAGTCCCACATGGGACAGGGGGCGACCCGGTAACACCATATATTTT.

This chain connects TRBV19 to TRBJ2-7; possibly TRBD1 for D (6 bases). The V gene's germline CDR1 is LNHDA and CDR2 SQIVND (reference sequence). V lost 6 bases and J lost 0, with 15 bases in between. The CDR3 sequence is 15 residues long. The CDR3 DNA follows: TGTGCCAGTAGACGCCTACAGGGTGGCTCCTACGAGCAGTACTTC. Its protein product is CASRRLQGGSYEQYF.

The chain carries TRBV6-4 and TRBJ2-1; 11 positions agree with TRBD2. The germline V gene has CDR1 MRHNA and CDR2 SNTAGT. This CDR3 is built from 15 residues. With V trimmed by 10 bases and J by 6 bases, 11 bases remained unmatched. In nucleotides, the CDR3 is TGTGCCACCAAATCCGGGACTAGCGGAGCCAATGAGCAGTTCTTC. Translating it yields CATKSGTSGANEQFF.